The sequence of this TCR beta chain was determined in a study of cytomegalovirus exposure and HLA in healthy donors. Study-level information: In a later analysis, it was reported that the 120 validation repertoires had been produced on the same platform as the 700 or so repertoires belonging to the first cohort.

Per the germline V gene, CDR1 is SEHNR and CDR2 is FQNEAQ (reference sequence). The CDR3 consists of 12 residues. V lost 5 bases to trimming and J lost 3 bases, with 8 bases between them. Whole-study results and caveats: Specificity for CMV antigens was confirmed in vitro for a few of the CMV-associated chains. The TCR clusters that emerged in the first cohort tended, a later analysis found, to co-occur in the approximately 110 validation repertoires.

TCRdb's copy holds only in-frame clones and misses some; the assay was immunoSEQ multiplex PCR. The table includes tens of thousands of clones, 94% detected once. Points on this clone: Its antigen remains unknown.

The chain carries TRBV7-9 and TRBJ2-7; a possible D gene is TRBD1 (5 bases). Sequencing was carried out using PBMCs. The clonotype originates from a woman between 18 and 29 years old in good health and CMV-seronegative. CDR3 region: CASSRTGYEQYF. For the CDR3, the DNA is TGTGCCAGCAGCCGAACAGGCTACGAGCAGTACTTC.